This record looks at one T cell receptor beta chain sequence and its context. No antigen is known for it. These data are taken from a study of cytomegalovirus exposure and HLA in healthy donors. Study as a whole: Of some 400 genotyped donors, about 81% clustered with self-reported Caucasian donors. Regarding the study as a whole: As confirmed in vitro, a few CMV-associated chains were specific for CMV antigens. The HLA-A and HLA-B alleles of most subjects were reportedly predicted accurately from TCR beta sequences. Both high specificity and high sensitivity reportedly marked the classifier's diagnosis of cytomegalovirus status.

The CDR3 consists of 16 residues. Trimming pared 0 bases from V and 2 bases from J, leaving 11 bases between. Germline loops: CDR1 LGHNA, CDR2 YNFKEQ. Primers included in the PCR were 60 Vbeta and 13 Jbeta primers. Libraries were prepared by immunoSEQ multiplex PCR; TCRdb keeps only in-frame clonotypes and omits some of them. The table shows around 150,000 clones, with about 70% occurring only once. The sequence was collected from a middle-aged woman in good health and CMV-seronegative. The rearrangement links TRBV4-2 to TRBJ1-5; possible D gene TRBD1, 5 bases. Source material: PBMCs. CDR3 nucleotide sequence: TGTGCCAGCAGCCAAGACATGGGGGGAGGCAATCAGCCCCAGCATTTT. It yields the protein CASSQDMGGGNQPQHF.